A single sample gave rise to the 16 T cell receptor beta chains below, sequenced in a study of control samples from healthy donors and cancer patients. Using immunoSEQ multiplex PCR, the repertoire was profiled, and TCRdb retains in-frame clones only, with some absent. Found here are about 12,000 clones, more than 75% of them singletons; the top ten hold less than 3.5%. What was sequenced was formalin-fixed, paraffin-embedded tissue. Every receptor here comes from a male donor with melanoma.

The chain recombines TRBV7-9 with TRBJ1-2; TRBD1 matches at 10 bases. Per the germline V gene, CDR1 is SEHNR and CDR2 is FQNEAQ (reference sequence). The CDR3 consists of 17 residues. Trimming at V came to 1 base and at J to 8 bases, leaving 13 bases not matched to a gene. The CDR3 spells CASSLGRVTGGSLGYTF. As DNA, the CDR3 is TGTGCCAGCAGCTTAGGTCGGGTGACAGGGGGCTCGTTAGGCTACACCTTC.

J is TRBJ2-1 and V is TRBV7-9, with no clear D. CDR3 length equals 14 residues. CDR1 and CDR2 (germline): SEHNR, FQNEAQ (reference sequence). The germline V and J ends were trimmed by 1 base and 6 bases, with 10 bases remaining between them. The DNA for the CDR3 is TGTGCCAGCAGCTTAGATGCCCAGTCCAATGAGCAGTTCTTC. It codes for CASSLDAQSNEQFF.

CDR3 coding DNA: TGCGCCAGCAGCCTGACACGGGGAAGTCTTGTCTATGGCTACACCTTC. Translating it yields CASSLTRGSLVYGYTF. V usage is TRBV4-1 and J usage is TRBJ1-2; the D is unclear. The germline gives CDR1 MGHRA, CDR2 YSYEKL. V gave up 4 bases and J gave up 4 bases, with 19 bases separating them. This CDR3 spans 16 amino acids.

J is TRBJ2-7 and V is TRBV6-2 or TRBV6-3; the D is unclear. The ends were cut back, 0 bases at V and 0 bases at J, with 9 bases in the middle. This CDR3 contains 15 residues. Germline loops: CDR1 MNHEY, CDR2 SVGEGT. CDR3 protein: CASSYSMQASYEQYV. The CDR3 DNA reads as TGTGCCAGCAGTTACTCGATGCAGGCCTCCTACGAGCAGTACGTC.

The CDR3 nucleotides are TGTGCCAGTAGTATCACAGGGGATCAGCCCCAGCATTTT. Its translation is CASSITGDQPQHF. The genes are TRBV19 and TRBJ1-5; TRBD1 aligns across 7 bases. CDR3 length: 13 amino acids. V was pared by 3 bases and J by 5 bases, with 1 base of the junction left unmatched. Germline loops: CDR1 LNHDA, CDR2 SQIVND (reference sequence).

The chain employs TRBV29-1 and TRBJ2-3; no clear D gene. Per germline, CDR1 SQVTM and CDR2 ANQGSEA. With 5 bases removed from V and 5 bases from J, the gap between germline ends came to 23 bases. The CDR3 contains 16 residues. CDR3 nucleotides: TGCAGCGTTCCCGGAAGGAAAACAGTAGCAAAAGATACGCAGTATTTT. This sequence encodes CSVPGRKTVAKDTQYF.

This sequence joins TRBV6-1 and TRBJ1-2; D is possibly TRBD1 (6 bases). CDR3 size: 13 residues. The V and J ends lost 0 bases and 13 bases respectively, with 15 bases between them. Germline loops: CDR1 MNHNS, CDR2 SASEGT. For the CDR3, the DNA is TGTGCCAGCAGTGAAGCTTCCGGGGGCCGCGGCACCTTC. The encoded protein is CASSEASGGRGTF.

The CDR3 DNA reads TGTGCCAGTAGTATAGGGACGGAATATGGCTACACCTTC. Amino acids: CASSIGTEYGYTF. The chain recombines TRBV19 with TRBJ1-2; the D is unclear. Looked up from germline, CDR1 is LNHDA and CDR2 is SQIVND (reference sequence). The ends were cut back, 1 base at V and 5 bases at J, with 8 bases in the middle. The CDR3 loop spans 13 amino acids. The full variable domain, in which reference TRBV19 and TRBJ1-2 provide the parts outside the CDR3, is DGGITQSPKYLFRKEGQNVTLSCEQNLNHDAMYWYRQDPGQGLRLIYYSQIVNDFQKGDIAEGYSVSREKKESFPLTVTSAQKNPTAFYLCASSIGTEYGYTFGSGTRLTVV.

Only a few counts were recorded for this clone. The V gene is TRBV7-9, the J gene TRBJ1-1; no clear D. Trimming removed 5 bases at V and 1 base at J, with 17 bases between. This CDR3 is built from 16 residues. Germline values: CDR1 SEHNR, CDR2 FQNEAQ (reference sequence). CDR3 in amino acids: CASSPIRRTENTEAFF. CDR3 DNA sequence: TGTGCCAGCAGCCCCATAAGAAGAACAGAGAACACTGAAGCTTTCTTT.

J is TRBJ1-1 and V is TRBV10-3, with TRBD1 matching 7 bases. The CDR3 contains 14 residues. Germline V gene sequence: CDR1 ENHRY, CDR2 SYGVKD. The ends lost 11 bases at V and 4 bases at J; junction bases unmatched: 13. The CDR3, as DNA: TGTGCCGTCACCAGGGACAGCGCGTCCACTGAAGCTTTCTTT. Translating it yields CAVTRDSASTEAFF.

V usage is TRBV7-2 and J usage is TRBJ2-5; 8 bases agree with TRBD2. Germline V gene sequence: CDR1 SGHTA, CDR2 FQGNSA. The CDR3 length is 17 residues. Trimming cost V 5 bases and J 5 bases; bases outside gene matches: 16. The CDR3 loop reads CASSLRLKAGVYETQYF. DNA for the CDR3: TGTGCCAGCAGCCTCCGACTGAAAGCGGGAGTTTATGAGACCCAGTACTTC.

The CDR3 bases are TGTGCCAGTTCTGGGGGGGTAGAGACCCAGTACTTC. Protein: CASSGGVETQYF. This chain links TRBV7-9 with TRBJ2-5; TRBD2 matches at 7 bases. J was trimmed by 4 bases and V by 9 bases; bases with no gene match: 5. This CDR3 region has 12 residues. Germline CDR1 is SEHNR and CDR2 is FQNEAQ (reference sequence).

This clone appeared a single time. The rearrangement links TRBV2 to TRBJ1-5; 8 positions match TRBD1. CDR3 size: 15 residues. Trimming took 5 bases from V and 7 from J; bases not matched to a gene: 10. Germline V gene lookup returns CDR1 SNHLY and CDR2 FYNNEI. The CDR3 region is CASSLDRGRGQPQHF. CDR3 coding DNA: TGTGCCAGCAGTCTCGACAGGGGACGGGGCCAGCCCCAGCATTTT.

A few counts support this clone. The rearrangement uses TRBV19 and TRBJ2-2; 13 bases are shared with TRBD2. The germline CDR1 and CDR2 sequences are LNHDA and SQIVND (reference sequence). Trimming at V came to 3 bases and at J to 4 bases, leaving 5 bases not matched to a gene. The length of the CDR3 is 17 residues. CDR3 DNA sequence: TGTGCCAGTAGTATCGTAGGGACTAGCGGGACCACCGGGGAGCTGTTTTTT. It translates to CASSIVGTSGTTGELFF.

This clone was seen once. V is TRBV10-3 and J is TRBJ2-3, with D possibly being TRBD1 (5 bases). The CDR3 has 15 residues. Germline CDR1 reads ENHRY; CDR2 reads SYGVKD. Trimming left V 3 bases short and J 4 bases short, with 14 bases between. The CDR3: CAISDRQGGADTQYF. The CDR3 DNA sequence: TGTGCCATCAGTGATAGGCAGGGTGGGGCAGATACGCAGTATTTT.

The rearrangement uses TRBV11-2 and TRBJ2-7; D possibly corresponds to TRBD2 (6 bases). This CDR3 region has 16 residues. V dropped 4 bases and J dropped 4 bases, with 20 bases sitting between them. Germline-derived CDR1 and CDR2 are SGHAT and FQNNGV. The DNA for the CDR3 is TGTGCCAGCAGCTACTCTATACTGGGGGGTAGTTACGAGCAGTACTTC. It yields the protein CASSYSILGGSYEQYF.